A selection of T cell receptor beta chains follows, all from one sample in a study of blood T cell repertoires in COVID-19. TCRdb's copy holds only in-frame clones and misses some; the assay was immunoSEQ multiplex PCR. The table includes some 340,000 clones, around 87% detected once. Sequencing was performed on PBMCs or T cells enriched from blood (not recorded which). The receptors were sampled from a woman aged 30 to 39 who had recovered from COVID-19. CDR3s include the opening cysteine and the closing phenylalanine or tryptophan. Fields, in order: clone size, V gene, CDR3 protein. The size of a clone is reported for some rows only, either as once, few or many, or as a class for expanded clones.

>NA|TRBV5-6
CASSSQTGTNGYGYTF
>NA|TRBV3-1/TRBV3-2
CASSQSATEAFF
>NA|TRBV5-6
CASSLGAGGAEKLFF
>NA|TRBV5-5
CASSFESTGELFF
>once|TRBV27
CASSIYRRANTEAFF
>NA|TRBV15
CATSRGQGASEKLFF
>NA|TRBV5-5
CASSQTGTTEAFF
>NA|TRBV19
CASSPRTGVGGNTIYF
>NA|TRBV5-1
CASSPRTGGAGANVLTF
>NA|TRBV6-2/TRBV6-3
CASSPGTETRGYTF
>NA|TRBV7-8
CASSPSWGTGNTEAFF
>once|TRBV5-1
CASTSGTGGAFGGYTF
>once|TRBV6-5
CASSYYTGRSYEQYF
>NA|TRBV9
CASSGSGPSNTGELFF
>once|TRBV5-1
CASSVGTEYTGELFF
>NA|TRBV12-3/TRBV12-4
CASSLFDSSPLHF
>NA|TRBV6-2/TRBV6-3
CASSPDTAGAYGYTF
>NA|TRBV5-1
CASSLAYTGELFF
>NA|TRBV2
CASRQTGTLDYNEQFF
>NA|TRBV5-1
CASSLAGTGSGNTIYF
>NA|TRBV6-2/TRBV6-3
CASSYRGDTQYF
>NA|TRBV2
CASSPGFYTEAFF
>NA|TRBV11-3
CASSLDVPPVAKNIQYF
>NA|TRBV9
CASSALRDRHNEQFF
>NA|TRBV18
CASSPRDSYNSPLHF
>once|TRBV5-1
CASSLAAGSQYEQYF
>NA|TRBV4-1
CASSLSGGGSGTDTQYF
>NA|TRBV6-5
CASSYRSEGGETQYF
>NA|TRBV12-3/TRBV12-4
CASSNGENQPQHF
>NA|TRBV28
CASKDSRNSPLHF
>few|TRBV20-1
CSASLLETGNTGELFF
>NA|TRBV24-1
CATSDYRGYEQYF
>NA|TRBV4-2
CASSPRTSGGAGVTQYF
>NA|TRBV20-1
CSARERETQYF
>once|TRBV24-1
CATSDLPGDRGDTQYF
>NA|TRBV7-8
CASTWIQGEYNEQFF
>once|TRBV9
CASSARQGKLNYGYTF
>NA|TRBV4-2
CASSQVWSSGGNEQFF
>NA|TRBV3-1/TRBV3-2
CASSRLTGDGYTF
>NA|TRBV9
CASSVDRGPYTF
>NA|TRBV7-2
CASSFQREHEQFF
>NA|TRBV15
CATSRVEGSVIAYEQYF
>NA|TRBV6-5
CASKGLVADTQYF